These T cell receptor beta chains were read from a single sample in a study of T cell repertoires in cytomegalovirus infection. These receptors' targets are unknown. TCRdb fed the reads into MiXCR, producing one record per CDR3 protein. The sample yields hundreds of thousands of distinct CDR3 sequences, 30% to 40% seen once. The material was cultured CD8+ T cells from PBMCs, obtained from culture after CMV antigen stimulation. These receptors were taken from a human donor in good health (CMV status not recorded). Some clones in this sample may be carry-over from other donors' samples. Each CDR3 is given with its conserved first and last residue. The order of the fields is CDR3 length, clone size, D gene, V gene, J gene, CDR3 DNA, CDR3 protein. The D gene is left open where the match is weak. Only some rows state a clone size, as once, few, many or a class for expanded clones.

>16|.|.|TRBV5-4|TRBJ2-1
TGTGCCAGCAGCACCTGGGGGGGGCGCTCCTACAATGAGCAGTTCTTC
CASSTWGGRSYNEQFF
>15|few|TRBD1|TRBV27|TRBJ2-7
TGTGCCAGCAGTTTATCAGGGACAGGGGTCAACGAGCAGTACTTC
CASSLSGTGVNEQYF
>14|many|.|TRBV7-2|TRBJ2-5
TGTGCCAGCAGCTTAAACGCGGGTCAAGAGACCCAGTACTTC
CASSLNAGQETQYF
>15|few|.|TRBV24-1|TRBJ1-5
TGTGCCACCAGTGACCGGACGGTTAGCAATCAGCCCCAGCATTTT
CATSDRTVSNQPQHF
>13|.|.|TRBV7-6|TRBJ2-2
TGTGCCAGCAGGCCACTGGACACCGGGGAGCTGTTTTTT
CASRPLDTGELFF
>12|.|.|TRBV2|TRBJ1-2
TGTGCCAGCAGTGAGGTACAGTATGGCTACACCTTC
CASSEVQYGYTF
>18|.|TRBD1|TRBV6-2/TRBV6-3|TRBJ1-6
TGTGCCAGCAGTTACCTACGAACGCAAGGACAGGGTTATTCACCCCTCCACTTT
CASSYLRTQGQGYSPLHF
>16|few|TRBD1|TRBV10-3|TRBJ1-1
TGTGCCATCAGTGAGCCGGGACAGGGGGCGAACACTGAAGCTTTCTTT
CAISEPGQGANTEAFF
>20|few|TRBD1|TRBV7-9|TRBJ1-3
TGTGCCAGCAGCTTACCCTCCGACAGGGTTACAAGGGAGTACGGAAACACCATATATTTT
CASSLPSDRVTREYGNTIYF
>16|few|.|TRBV6-2/TRBV6-3|TRBJ2-1
TGTGCCAGCAGTTACTCGAAAGCTGCTAGCATCGATGAGCAGTTCTTC
CASSYSKAASIDEQFF
>20|.|TRBD1|TRBV4-1|TRBJ1-3
TGCGCCAGCAGCTTCCTTCTAACGGGGACAGGGGGCATCACTGGAAACACCATATATTTT
CASSFLLTGTGGITGNTIYF
>13|many|.|TRBV12-3/TRBV12-4|TRBJ1-3
TGTGCCGTAGAAGGAGAATTTGGAAACACCATATATTTT
CAVEGEFGNTIYF
>14|few|.|TRBV5-6|TRBJ2-1
TGTGCCAGCAGCTACGACAGACCCTACAATGAGCAGTTCTTC
CASSYDRPYNEQFF
>15|few|.|TRBV7-6|TRBJ2-7
TGTGCCAGCAGCCCCAATCCAGACAGTACCTACGAGCAGTACTTC
CASSPNPDSTYEQYF
>15|.|TRBD1|TRBV9|TRBJ2-1
TGTGCCAGCAGCGCAGGAGGGACAGGCTACAATGAGCAGTTCTTC
CASSAGGTGYNEQFF
>15|.|.|TRBV14|TRBJ2-2
TGTGCCAGCAGCCCCCGGTCCTTCCCCACCGGGGAGCTGTTTTTT
CASSPRSFPTGELFF
>16|.|TRBD2|TRBV10-1|TRBJ2-6
TGCGCCAGCATAAGGACTAGCGAGGCTGGGGCCAACGTCCTGACTTTC
CASIRTSEAGANVLTF
>14|.|.|TRBV6-6|TRBJ1-4
TGTGCCAGCAGCATGGGGGTGCGCAATGAAAAACTGTTTTTT
CASSMGVRNEKLFF
>14|.|TRBD1|TRBV20-1|TRBJ2-2
TGCAGTGCTAGGACAGGGCCGAACACCGGGGAGCTGTTTTTT
CSARTGPNTGELFF
>13|few|TRBD1|TRBV25-1|TRBJ1-2
TGTGCCAGCATACCCGGGACAGGGTCTGACTACACCTTC
CASIPGTGSDYTF
>15|.|TRBD1|TRBV24-1|TRBJ1-2
TGTGCCACCAGTGATCCCTCGACAGGGGGCTATGGCTACACCTTC
CATSDPSTGGYGYTF
>17|.|.|TRBV10-3|TRBJ2-1
TGTGCCATCAGTGAGTCGTATTTGGCAGCAAAGGGGAATGAGCAGTTCTTC
CAISESYLAAKGNEQFF
>16|.|.|TRBV27|TRBJ1-5
TGTGCCAGCAGTCCCGGACAGACTTATAGCAATCAGCCCCAGCATTTT
CASSPGQTYSNQPQHF
>16|.|TRBD1|TRBV27|TRBJ1-2
TGTGCCAGCAGTTTATCGTCTATTGGGACAGCCGGTGGCTACACCTTC
CASSLSSIGTAGGYTF
>18|few|.|TRBV19|TRBJ1-1
TGTGCCAGTAGTTACCGCGTAAGAGAGCTACTAATGAACACTGAAGCTTTCTTT
CASSYRVRELLMNTEAFF
>15|.|.|TRBV27|TRBJ2-2
TGTGCCAGCAGTTTTCTGGGTCCCCACACCGGGGAGCTGTTTTTT
CASSFLGPHTGELFF
>15|few|TRBD1|TRBV7-6|TRBJ1-5
TGTGCCAGCAGCTCGGGACAGGATAGCAATCAGCCCCAGCATTTT
CASSSGQDSNQPQHF
>14|.|.|TRBV9|TRBJ2-5
TGTGCCAGCAGCGCCATAGCACTGGAGGAGACCCAGTACTTC
CASSAIALEETQYF
>16|.|.|TRBV7-2|TRBJ1-2
TGTGCCAGCAGCTTAGACCCCGTGAATGCAGGAAATGGCTACACCTTC
CASSLDPVNAGNGYTF
>14|.|.|TRBV14|TRBJ2-5
TGTGCCAGCAGCCACAGGGGATATCGGGAGACCCAGTACTTC
CASSHRGYRETQYF
>14|few|.|TRBV6-1|TRBJ1-2
TGTGCCAGCAGTGCGCGACTAATTCACTATGGCTACACCTTC
CASSARLIHYGYTF
>14|many|TRBD1|TRBV7-2|TRBJ2-3
TGTGCCAGCAGCCGGGGACAGGGGCGCCATACGCAGTATTTT
CASSRGQGRHTQYF
>19|many|.|TRBV7-8|TRBJ1-5
TGTGCCAGCAGCGCGAGCGATTCTTGGACATACCCTTTCAATCAGCCCCAGCATTTT
CASSASDSWTYPFNQPQHF
>13|.|TRBD1|TRBV29-1|TRBJ1-3
TGCAGCGTCCGGGACAGGGATGCAAACACCATATATTTT
CSVRDRDANTIYF
>14|.|.|TRBV6-6|TRBJ1-5
TGTGCCAGCAGTAAATGGGGGGGGAGTCAGCCCCAGCATTTT
CASSKWGGSQPQHF
>15|few|.|TRBV27|TRBJ1-3
TGTGCCAGCGGGACGGGATCTCTCTCTGGAAACACCATATATTTT
CASGTGSLSGNTIYF
>14|.|TRBD2|TRBV5-3|TRBJ2-7
TGTGCCAGCAGCTCGAGCGGGGCATACAACGAGCAGTACTTC
CASSSSGAYNEQYF
>15|.|.|TRBV7-8|TRBJ1-4
TGTGCCAGCAGCTTAGCGACAGGAGGAAATGAAAAACTGTTTTTT
CASSLATGGNEKLFF
>13|few|TRBD1|TRBV4-2|TRBJ1-2
TGTGCCAGCAGCCACGGGACAGGCCGTGGCTACACCTTC
CASSHGTGRGYTF
>16|few|.|TRBV7-2|TRBJ1-2
TGTGCCAGCAGCTTAGAAAGTATGCAGGCCTACTATGGCTACACCTTC
CASSLESMQAYYGYTF
>13|.|.|TRBV19|TRBJ1-1
TGTGCCAGTAGTATAGCAGGGTCCGCTGAAGCTTTCTTT
CASSIAGSAEAFF
>16|few|TRBD2|TRBV12-3/TRBV12-4|TRBJ2-1
TGTGCCAGCACTCTCACTAGCGGGGGTTCCTACAATGAGCAGTTCTTC
CASTLTSGGSYNEQFF
>14|.|.|TRBV6-5|TRBJ2-1
TGTGCCAGCAGTTCCCTCACCCCTAGCTACCTCCAGTTCTTC
CASSSLTPSYLQFF
>16|few|TRBD1|TRBV12-3/TRBV12-4|TRBJ2-2
TGTGCCAGCACCTTCGCGACAGGGGTTGGCACCGGGGAGCTGTTTTTT
CASTFATGVGTGELFF
>16|.|.|TRBV3-1|TRBJ2-1
TGTGCCAGCAGCCAAGATCTCGGGGGTACCTACAATGAGCAGTTCTTC
CASSQDLGGTYNEQFF
>11|.|.|TRBV20-1|TRBJ2-7
TGCAGTGCTATCACAGGGAAAGGGCAGTACTTC
CSAITGKGQYF
>12|many|.|TRBV7-6|TRBJ1-4
TGTGCCAGCAGCCCGGGGACGGGAAAACTGTTTTTT
CASSPGTGKLFF
>18|many|.|TRBV7-6|TRBJ2-2
TGTGCCAGCAGCCCCTGGGTCTCCCGTGCAGCGAACACCGGGGAGCTGTTTTTT
CASSPWVSRAANTGELFF
>13|many|.|TRBV12-3/TRBV12-4|TRBJ1-3
TGTGCCAGCAGTTTGGCAGCTGGAAACACCATATATTTT
CASSLAAGNTIYF
>21|many|.|TRBV7-9|TRBJ1-5
TGTGCCAGCAGCTTAGGGGGTTGGAGGGAGAGTATAGGACCCCAAAATCAGCCCCAGCATTTT
CASSLGGWRESIGPQNQPQHF
>17|.|.|TRBV7-6|TRBJ2-6
TGTGCCAGCAGCTTACGGGACACAGGGTTTGGGGCCAACGTCCTGACTTTC
CASSLRDTGFGANVLTF
>16|few|TRBD1|TRBV19|TRBJ2-1
TGTGCCAGTAGTTTCGGACAGGGGTTGTCCTACAATGAGCAGTTCTTC
CASSFGQGLSYNEQFF
>17|.|TRBD1|TRBV11-2|TRBJ2-5
TGTGCCAGCAGCGTCGGAGGACAGGGATTATGGCAAGAGACCCAGTACTTC
CASSVGGQGLWQETQYF
>16|many|TRBD2|TRBV7-2|TRBJ2-3
TGTGCCAGCAGCTCACTTTCGGGGGGGCAGGGAGATACGCAGTATTTT
CASSSLSGGQGDTQYF
>15|.|.|TRBV7-6|TRBJ2-3
TGTGCCAGCAGCTTAGACAGCGGCCGCTTGAATACGCAGTATTTT
CASSLDSGRLNTQYF
>13|few|TRBD1|TRBV20-1|TRBJ1-1
TGCAGTGCTAGAGGGACAGGGTCTCCTGAAGCTTTCTTT
CSARGTGSPEAFF